This T cell receptor (beta chain) was captured in a study of early T cells in non-severe SARS-CoV-2 infection (dated by TCRdb to the early 2020s). In the study overall: Because TCR sequencing relied on bulk RNA taken from unsorted whole blood, pairing of alpha and beta chains was not possible. What the authors observed across the whole study: Matching against VDJdb was skewed toward anti-spike CD8 responses, likely underestimated virus-specific expansions, and missed private and CD4 specificities.

This clonotype was picked up a small number of times. Its antigen is unknown. Base qualities are not recorded, but no much larger clone differs from it by a single base. The CDR3, from cysteine to phenylalanine, totals 11 residues. This entry keeps only the CDR3 DNA: 33 bases, framed from base 1. The V end loses 3 bases and the J end loses 11 bases, and a stretch of 10 bases separates them. Receptor amplification or capture employed 5' RACE. The data were produced on a NextSeq 500. Unique molecular identifiers were attached to individual cDNA molecules in the TCR library protocol so that sequencing error and PCR bias could be corrected. Sequencing covered both TCR alpha and beta chains, and within each sample the abundances of alpha and beta sequences were tightly co-correlated. The paper's processing steps were these. Decombinator V4 was used to annotate TCR sequences for V gene, J gene and CDR3. Expanded TCRs were defined as changing significantly between any two time points under a Poisson model with p below 0.0001. TCR abundances were normalised to the total number of TCRs sequenced per sample and were expressed as counts per million. TRAV1-2 paired with TRAJ12, TRAJ20 or TRAJ33 defined MAIT TCRs, while TRAV10 paired with TRAJ18 defined iNKT TCRs. VDJdb, accessed 1 November 2021, was searched for CMV, EBV and SARS-CoV-2 annotated TCRs, with TCRs annotated for multiple antigens excluded. Clones were called with MiXCR by TCRdb after fastp trimmed the public reads at Q25, and only in-frame beta chains were retained. Every entry covers one CDR3 protein and lists the most common genes and DNA from its rows. The V and J calls and clone size are TCRdb's, not the authors'. Within this sample are tens of thousands of distinct CDR3 sequences, with over 7.5% of them counted one time only. Clones ranked in the top ten supply less than 10% of the sample.

This was a case-control study nested in a cohort of healthcare workers in London, UK, who had nasopharyngeal swab PCR tests and blood samples taken every week. Healthcare workers were enrolled in the week of the UK lockdown, from 23 to 31 March 2020, and were followed every week for up to roughly 15 weeks. The sequencing sample was made of whole blood. The receptor's source is an adult who was a healthcare worker with PCR-confirmed SARS-CoV-2 infection or an uninfected control (not recorded which). The chain links TRBV12-3 or TRBV12-4 with TRBJ1-2, and perhaps TRBD1 as D gene, on 5 matching bases. The CDR3 region has the sequence CASSLLGVYTF. The DNA sequence is TGTGCCAGCAGTTTGCTGGGGGTTTACACCTTC.